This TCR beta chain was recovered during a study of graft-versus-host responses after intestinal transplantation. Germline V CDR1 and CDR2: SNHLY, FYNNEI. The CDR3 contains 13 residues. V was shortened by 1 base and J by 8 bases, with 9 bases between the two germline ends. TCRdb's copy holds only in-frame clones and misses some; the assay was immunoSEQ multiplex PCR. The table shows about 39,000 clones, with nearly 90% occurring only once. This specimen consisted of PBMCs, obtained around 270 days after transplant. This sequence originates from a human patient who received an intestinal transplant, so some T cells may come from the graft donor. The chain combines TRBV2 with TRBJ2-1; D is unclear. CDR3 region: CASSEEVGDEQFF. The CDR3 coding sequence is TGTGCCAGCAGTGAAGAGGTTGGCGATGAGCAGTTCTTC.